Following are 2 T cell receptor beta chains from one sample sequenced in a study of T-cell reconstitution after alpha-beta-depleted transplantation in children. Unique molecular identifiers were incorporated into the prepared TCRbeta library. MiXCR, run by TCRdb on the PCR reads, gives a single entry per CDR3 protein. The profile shows 150,000 to 200,000 distinct CDR3 sequences, 6% to 7% of them singletons. Material: PBMCs from the stem cell graft donor, obtained from the stem cell graft. The receptors derive from a human donor who donated a stem cell graft to a child with Wiskott-Aldrich syndrome.

This clonotype occurred many times. The rearrangement joins TRBV24-1 to TRBJ2-7, with TRBD2 as a possible D gene (5 bases). Trimming pared 7 bases from V and 3 bases from J, leaving 6 bases between. CDR1 and CDR2 from the germline V gene are KGHDR and SFDVKD. This CDR3 has 11 amino acids. The chain's CDR3 is CATSRDYEQYF. DNA of the CDR3: TGTGCCACCAGCCGGGACTACGAGCAGTACTTC.

This sequence joins TRBV5-1 and TRBJ2-1; 7 bases align to TRBD2. The ends lost 3 bases at V and 5 bases at J; junction bases unmatched: 5. This CDR3 contains 14 residues. CDR1 SGHRS and CDR2 YFSETQ come from the germline V gene. The CDR3 reads CASSSVGGDNEQFF. The CDR3 DNA reads TGCGCCAGCAGCTCGGTGGGGGGGGACAATGAGCAGTTCTTC.